Following are 2 T cell receptor beta chains from one sample sequenced in a study of radiotherapy plus CTLA-4 blockade in lung cancer. TCRdb's copy holds only in-frame clones and misses some; the assay was immunoSEQ multiplex PCR. The sample has roughly 75,000 clones, roughly 79% seen once. This material consisted of peripheral blood, taken from a patient treated with radiotherapy plus ipilimumab. The receptor set was obtained from a human donor with non-small cell lung cancer whose response to radiotherapy plus ipilimumab could not be evaluated. Some clones in this sample may be carry-over from other donors' samples.

The chain joins TRBV7-2 to TRBJ2-1; 9 nucleotides match TRBD2. J was trimmed by 4 bases and V by 1 base; bases with no gene match: 8. The germline CDR1 and CDR2 sequences are SGHTA and FQGNSA. This CDR3 is built from 17 residues. The CDR3 coding sequence is TGTGCCAGCAGCTTAGGAGTTAGCGGGGGCCAATACAATGAGCAGTTCTTC. It yields the protein CASSLGVSGGQYNEQFF.

The V gene is TRBV28, the J gene TRBJ1-5; D gene ambiguous. V lost 7 bases and J 11 bases, leaving 12 bases between the germline ends. Germline V gene lookup returns CDR1 MDHEN and CDR2 SYDVKM. CDR3 length: 11 residues. The CDR3 DNA follows: TGTGCCAGCATGAGGGAATTTGCCCAGCATTTT. This gives the protein CASMREFAQHF.